What follows are 20 T cell receptor beta chains derived from one specimen sequenced in a study of blood T cell repertoires in COVID-19. Profiled with immunoSEQ multiplex PCR; TCRdb holds only in-frame clones, not every one. The sample contains hundreds of thousands of clones, just over 85% of which appear only once. Sequenced: peripheral blood. The receptor set was obtained from a woman aged 25 to 45 with active or convalescent COVID-19.

The chain couples TRBV3-1 (or the pseudogene TRBV3-2) to TRBJ1-2; D uncertain. The V gene's germline CDR1 is LGHDT and CDR2 YNNKEL (reference sequence). This CDR3 is built from 15 residues. With 1 base removed from V and 6 bases from J, the gap between germline ends came to 15 bases. Written as DNA, the CDR3 is TGTGCCAGCAGCCAAGCCCCAAGTTGGAGCCATGGCTACACCTTC. This translates into CASSQAPSWSHGYTF.

This clone was seen more than once but under ten times. The V call is TRBV10-1, the J call TRBJ2-1; 10 bases match TRBD2. J was trimmed by 7 bases and V by 3 bases; bases with no gene match: 6. The V gene's germline CDR1 is WNHNN and CDR2 SYGVQD (reference sequence). The CDR3 contains 15 residues. The DNA for the CDR3 is TGCGCCAGCAGTGATGGTAGCGGGGGGATGAATGAGCAGTTCTTC. Translation gives CASSDGSGGMNEQFF.

CDR3 region: CASSLTRAGQQETQYF. The CDR3 DNA follows: TGTGCCAGCAGCTTAACTCGAGCGGGGCAACAAGAGACCCAGTACTTC. This chain uses TRBV11-2 with TRBJ2-5; TRBD2 agrees at 7 bases. CDR3 size: 16 residues. V lost 2 bases, J lost 2 bases, and 8 bases stayed unmatched. Germline loops: CDR1 SGHAT, CDR2 FQNNGV.

The J gene is TRBJ1-1, the V gene TRBV5-8; 8 nucleotides match TRBD1. CDR3 length equals 15 residues. V gave up 4 bases and J gave up 2 bases; unmatched junction bases: 7. In germline, CDR1 is SGHTS, CDR2 YDEGEE. CDR3 in amino acids: CASSKDRAGNTEAFF. In nucleotides, the CDR3 is TGTGCCAGCAGCAAGGACAGGGCGGGAAACACTGAAGCTTTCTTT. The full variable domain, rest sourced from reference TRBV5-8 and TRBJ1-1, is EAGVTQSPTHLIKTRGQQATLRCSPISGHTSVYWYQQALGLGLQFLLWYDEGEERNRGNFPPRFSGRQFPNYSSELNVNALELEDSALYLCASSKDRAGNTEAFFGQGTRLTVV.

This clone was observed a handful of times. V usage is TRBV9 and J usage is TRBJ2-1; the D gene is possibly TRBD1 (5 bases). Trimming removed 4 bases from V and 10 bases from J, with 21 bases in between. This CDR3 comprises 15 residues. Per germline, CDR1 SGDLS and CDR2 YYNGEE. CDR3 protein: CASSPQGIQSDEQFF. DNA of the CDR3: TGTGCCAGCAGCCCGCAGGGTATTCAATCGGACGAGCAGTTCTTC.

The chain uses TRBV9 and TRBJ1-1, with 7 bases lining up with TRBD1. Germline loops: CDR1 SGDLS, CDR2 YYNGEE. The CDR3 has 17 residues. The V gene end was trimmed by 4 bases and the J gene end by 1 base; junction bases not matched to a gene: 13. Here the CDR3 reads CASSPKPGTVGNTEAFF. DNA for the CDR3: TGTGCCAGCAGCCCCAAGCCTGGGACAGTCGGGAACACTGAAGCTTTCTTT.

This chain joins TRBV9 and TRBJ2-7, with TRBD2 matching over 11 bases. CDR1 is SGDLS, CDR2 YYNGEE, per germline. The ends lost 0 bases at V and 7 bases at J; junction bases unmatched: 9. The CDR3 spans 16 residues. CDR3 residues: CASSVVASGRRGEQYF. The CDR3 bases are TGTGCCAGCAGCGTAGTCGCTAGCGGGAGGAGAGGAGAGCAGTACTTC.

The chain employs TRBV19 and TRBJ1-3; D not resolved. V lost 7 bases, J lost 13 bases, and 26 bases lay in between. Per germline, CDR1 LNHDA and CDR2 SQIVND (reference sequence). The CDR3 length is 15 residues. Here the CDR3 reads CASKPAGTLWKRIYF. The CDR3 DNA is TGTGCCAGTAAGCCCGCAGGTACTCTCTGGAAAAGGATATATTTT.

The rearrangement links TRBV6-6 to TRBJ2-7; TRBD1 matches at 9 bases. The CDR3 is made up of 15 amino acids. The trim removed 6 bases at V and 3 bases at J, leaving 9 bases unmatched. Looked up from germline, CDR1 is MNHNY and CDR2 is SVGAGI (reference sequence). CDR3 sequence: CASRLTGGEGYEQYF. CDR3 bases: TGTGCCAGCAGACTCACAGGGGGCGAAGGCTACGAGCAGTACTTC.

The chain joins TRBV3-1 (or the pseudogene TRBV3-2) to TRBJ2-7; a weak D match, TRBD1 (6 bases). V lost 3 bases and J 0 bases, leaving 12 bases between the germline ends. This CDR3 has 15 amino acids. Germline CDR1 is LGHDT and CDR2 is YNNKEL (reference sequence). The CDR3 nucleotides are TGTGCCAGCAGCCAGGCCGGACAGACCTCCTACGAGCAGTACTTC. Translated, it gives CASSQAGQTSYEQYF.

On this clone: The DNA is left out, because the CDR3 cannot be placed on it with certainty; the CDR3 is given as TCRdb lists it. This rearrangement joins TRBV12-1 to TRBJ2-6; TRBD2 is the table's D call, not checked against the DNA. TRBV12-1 is flagged as a pseudogene. The CDR3 is 19 amino acids in total, end residues counted. CDR3 protein: CASSLVAGGSKAGANVLTF.

The rearrangement uses TRBV11-2 and TRBJ1-3; 7 nucleotides align to TRBD1. The germline V gene encodes CDR1 SGHAT and CDR2 FQNNGV. The trim removed 1 base at V and 1 base at J, leaving 7 bases unmatched. The CDR3 runs 17 residues. CDR3 coding DNA: TGTGCCAGCAGCTTAGGCCAGGGGGAAATTTCTGGAAACACCATATATTTT. This sequence encodes CASSLGQGEISGNTIYF.

The CDR3 DNA follows: TGTGCCAGCAGCTCCAGGGGACTAGCGGGACACTATGAGCAGTTCTTC. This codes for CASSSRGLAGHYEQFF. The V and J genes are TRBV5-4 and TRBJ2-1; 13 nucleotides match TRBD2. V dropped 3 bases and J dropped 8; count of bases not matched to a gene: 8. The CDR3 is 16 amino acids. CDR1 is SGHNT and CDR2 is YYREEE in the germline V gene (reference sequence).

V and J are TRBV6-5 and TRBJ1-6; D perhaps matches TRBD1 (5 bases). Trimming took off 4 bases at V and 7 bases at J, with 14 bases between the two ends. Germline-derived CDR1 and CDR2 are MNHEY and SVGAGI. The CDR3 has 15 amino acids. The CDR3 DNA is TGTGCCAGCAGTTGGCAGGGCTCATTGAATTCACCCCTCCACTTT. Translating gives CASSWQGSLNSPLHF.

This clone was recorded only once. CDR3 coding DNA: TGTGCCAGTAGAAGGGAGTCACCGAACACTGAAGCTTTCTTT. It specifies CASRRESPNTEAFF. The gene calls are TRBV19 and TRBJ1-1; D unclear. Deletions cut 6 bases from V and 1 base from J, with 12 bases between. Germline CDR1 is LNHDA and CDR2 is SQIVND (reference sequence). The CDR3 has 14 residues.

As concerns this clone: Other DNA sequences from this sample encode an identical CDR3 as well. The V gene is TRBV6-5, the J gene TRBJ1-1; no clear D gene. The germline V gene has CDR1 MNHEY and CDR2 SVGAGI. CDR3 length: 14 residues. With 4 bases removed from V and 0 bases from J, the gap between germline ends came to 9 bases. CDR3 coding DNA: TGTGCCAGCAGTTCAGCGGGTCTGAACACTGAAGCTTTCTTT. This encodes CASSSAGLNTEAFF.

This clone was detected once. The chain joins TRBV11-2 to TRBJ2-5; a weak D match, TRBD2 (5 bases). Trimming left V 2 bases short and J 2 bases short, with 21 bases between. The V gene's germline CDR1 is SGHAT and CDR2 FQNNGV. The CDR3 is 18 residues long. The CDR3: CASSLRGLGVREQETQYF. CDR3 sequence (DNA): TGTGCCAGCAGCTTAAGAGGATTGGGAGTACGGGAACAAGAGACCCAGTACTTC.

This clone was seen more than once but under ten times. The V and J genes are TRBV3-1 (or the pseudogene TRBV3-2) and TRBJ1-1; D perhaps matches TRBD1 (5 bases). The germline V gene has CDR1 LGHDT and CDR2 YNNKEL (reference sequence). The CDR3 has 14 residues. V shed 0 bases and J shed 7 bases, with 12 bases lying between them. The CDR3 DNA sequence: TGTGCCAGCAGCCAAGAACAGGTGGGGATTGAAGCTTTCTTT. Protein product: CASSQEQVGIEAFF.

The rearrangement uses TRBV11-2 and TRBJ2-7, with 12 bases that match TRBD2. Trimming took 3 bases from V and 3 from J; bases not matched to a gene: 9. CDR1 is SGHAT and CDR2 is FQNNGV in the germline V gene. This CDR3 spans 17 amino acids. In DNA, the CDR3 is TGTGCCAGCAGCTTCCAACTAGCGGGGGGATATTACTACGAGCAGTACTTC. Protein product: CASSFQLAGGYYYEQYF.

Remarks on this clone: Other DNA sequences in the sample encode the same CDR3. The gene calls are TRBV5-1 and TRBJ2-3; D call uncertain. Trimming left V 0 bases short and J 1 base short, with 6 bases between. The CDR3 loop spans 14 amino acids. Germline CDR1 is SGHRS and CDR2 is YFSETQ. CDR3 amino acids: CASSLASGTDTQYF. CDR3 in DNA: TGCGCCAGCAGCTTGGCCTCCGGCACAGATACGCAGTATTTT.